This TCR beta chain was identified during a study of tumor-infiltrating lymphocytes in primary liver carcinoma. The researchers obtained blood RNA from unsorted whole blood and also extracted germline DNA. Roughly 4 milliliters of peripheral blood were collected before surgery. The investigators made TCR beta cDNA from roughly 460 ng total RNA, using a constant-region primer. Three nested multiplex PCR rounds, a slightly modified ARM-PCR method, built the TCR beta libraries. TCRdb independently ran MiXCR on the multiplex PCR reads; one entry per CDR3 protein. The sample contains just over 300,000 distinct CDR3 sequences, 50% to 60% of which appear only once. The TCR sequence derives from a woman aged 25 to 45 with primary liver carcinoma and hepatitis B virus infection. The sequencing input was peripheral blood.

The CDR3 DNA sequence: TGTGCCAGCAGTCCCGGGGCAGTAGAATTGAATGAGCAGTTCTTC. It codes for CASSPGAVELNEQFF. The V and J genes are TRBV12-3 or TRBV12-4 and TRBJ2-1; D may be TRBD1 or TRBD2 (5 bases each). The germline V and J ends were trimmed by 5 bases and 7 bases, with 18 bases remaining between them. The CDR3 runs 15 residues.